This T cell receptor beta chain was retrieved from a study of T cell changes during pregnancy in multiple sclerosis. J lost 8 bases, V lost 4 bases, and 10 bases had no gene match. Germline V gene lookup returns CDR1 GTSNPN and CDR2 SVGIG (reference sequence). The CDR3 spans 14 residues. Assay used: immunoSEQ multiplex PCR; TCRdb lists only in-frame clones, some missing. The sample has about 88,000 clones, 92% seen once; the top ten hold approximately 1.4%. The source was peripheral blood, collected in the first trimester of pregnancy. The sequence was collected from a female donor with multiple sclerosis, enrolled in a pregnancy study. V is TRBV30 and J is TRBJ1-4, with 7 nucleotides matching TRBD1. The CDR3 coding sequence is TGTGCCTGGATGAGAGGGGGCTCGAGAGAAAAACTGTTTTTT. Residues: CAWMRGGSREKLFF.